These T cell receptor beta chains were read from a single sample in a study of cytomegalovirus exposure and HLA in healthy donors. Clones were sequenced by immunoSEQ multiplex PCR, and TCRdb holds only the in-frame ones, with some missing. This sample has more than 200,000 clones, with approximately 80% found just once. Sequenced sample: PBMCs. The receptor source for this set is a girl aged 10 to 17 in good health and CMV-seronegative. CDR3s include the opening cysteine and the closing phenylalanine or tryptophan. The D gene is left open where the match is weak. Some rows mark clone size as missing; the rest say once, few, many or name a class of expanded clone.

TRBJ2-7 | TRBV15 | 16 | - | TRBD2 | TGTGCCACCAGCAGAGTAGGGCGGGGGGCTTACTACGAGCAGTACTTC | CATSRVGRGAYYEQYF
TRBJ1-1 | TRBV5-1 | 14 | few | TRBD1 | TGCGCCAGCAGCTTTGACAGGGGAAACACTGAAGCTTTCTTT | CASSFDRGNTEAFF
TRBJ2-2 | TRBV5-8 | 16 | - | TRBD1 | TGTGCCAGCAGCCCCGGGACAGGGGGGGACACCGGGGAGCTGTTTTTT | CASSPGTGGDTGELFF
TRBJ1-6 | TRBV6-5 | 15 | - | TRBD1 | TGTGCCAGCCACCCGACAGGGTACTATAATTCACCCCTCCACTTT | CASHPTGYYNSPLHF
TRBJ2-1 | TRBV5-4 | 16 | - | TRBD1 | TGTGCCAGCAGTGATAAGGACAGGGGTTCCTACAATGAGCAGTTCTTC | CASSDKDRGSYNEQFF
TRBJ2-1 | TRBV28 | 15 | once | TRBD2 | TGTGCCAGCAGGGGCCCGGGACTAGCGGGAGGGGAGCAGTTCTTC | CASRGPGLAGGEQFF
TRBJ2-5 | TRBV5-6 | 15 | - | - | TGTGCCAGCAGCAACCTCGGTTCTAGGGGAGAGACCCAGTACTTC | CASSNLGSRGETQYF
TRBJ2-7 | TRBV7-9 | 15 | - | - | TGTGCCAGCAGCTACACACAGGGACCCCACTACGAGCAGTACTTC | CASSYTQGPHYEQYF
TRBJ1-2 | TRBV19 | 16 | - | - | TGTGCCAGTAACCCCAACTGGGGGCGAGGGAACTATGGCTACACCTTC | CASNPNWGRGNYGYTF
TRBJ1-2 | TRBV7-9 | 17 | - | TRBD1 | TGTGCCAGCAGCTCGGACAGGGGCTTTGTTCTGAACTATGGCTACACCTTC | CASSSDRGFVLNYGYTF
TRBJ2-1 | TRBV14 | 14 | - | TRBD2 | TGTGCCAGCAGCCAACCCCCGAGGGGGACTAGCATCTTCTTC | CASSQPPRGTSIFF
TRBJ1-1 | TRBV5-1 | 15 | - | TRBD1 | TGCGCCAGCAGGGCTAAACCGGGACAGCACACTGAAGCTTTCTTT | CASRAKPGQHTEAFF
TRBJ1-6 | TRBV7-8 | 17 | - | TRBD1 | TGTGCCAGCAGCTTAGCTCCACAGGGGAGTGGAGGTTCACCCCTCCACTTT | CASSLAPQGSGGSPLHF
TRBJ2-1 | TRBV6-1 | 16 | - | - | TGTGCCAGCAGTGAGGGGCTAGAATGGTCCTACAATGAGCAGTTCTTC | CASSEGLEWSYNEQFF
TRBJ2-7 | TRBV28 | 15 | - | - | TGTGCCAGCAGTTCCCCTAGCGAGGCTAACTACGAGCAGTACTTC | CASSSPSEANYEQYF
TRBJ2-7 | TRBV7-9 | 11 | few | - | TGTGCCAGCAGTTCCCTCTACGAGCAGTACTTC | CASSSLYEQYF
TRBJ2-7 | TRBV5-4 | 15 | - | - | - | CASSTSTGPTYEQYF
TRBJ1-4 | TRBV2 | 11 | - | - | TGTGCCAGCCACAGTAATGAAAAACTGTTTTTT | CASHSNEKLFF
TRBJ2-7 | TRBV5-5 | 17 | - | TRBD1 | TGTGCCAGCAGCTTGCCCAGGACAGGGCTAAGCTCCTACGAGCAGTACTTC | CASSLPRTGLSSYEQYF
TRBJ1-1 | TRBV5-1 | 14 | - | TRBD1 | TGCGCCAGCAGCTTGATGCAGGGGGGCACTGAAGCTTTCTTT | CASSLMQGGTEAFF